This T cell receptor beta chain was captured by sequencing in a study of blood T cell repertoires in COVID-19 (dated by TCRdb to about 2020). For the study in its entirety: Collaborator samples came from the United States, Italy and Spain and covered acute and convalescent phases of COVID-19. Where HLA class I and class II types were available, the types were taken from metadata supplied by the sample provider, not from assay-based typing. The repertoires were made available in a free public database intended to serve as a resource for research on the immune response to SARS-CoV-2. Sample metadata almost always included a de-identified subject ID, COVID-19 status, age in years and sex. Samples came from the ongoing ImmuneRACE study (first 160 participants) plus 1,254 subjects from 6 global collaborators. Subjects who had been exposed to COVID-19, were actively infected with it, or had recovered from it provided the deeply sampled blood TCRbeta repertoires that made up the dataset. The prospective study material was composed of cDNA or gDNA derived from T cells, B-cell-depleted T cells, or PBMCs.

Concerning this clone itself: Its antigen remains unidentified. The record has no base qualities; no much larger clone is one base away.

Points the paper makes about the study in general: How much clinical and demographic metadata was included differed by source and by participant, and the metadata was provided uncurated.

Participants in the prospective study were enrolled through a virtual design, were aged roughly 18 to 95 years, and lived in 24 United States geographic areas. Cohort assignment in the prospective study relied on participant-reported clinical history from a screening survey and a study questionnaire. ImmuneRACE Cohort 3 recovered participants were defined by two consecutive negative NP/OP PCR tests, healthcare professional clearance, or symptom resolution. Mobile phlebotomists in the prospective study collected whole blood, serum and a nasopharyngeal or oropharyngeal swab from every participant. Over a roughly 2-month period, participants in the prospective study had the option of providing additional blood draws and questionnaires. Blood samples from the prospective study were shipped frozen or at room temperature prior to DNA extraction. TCRbeta CDR3 regions were amplified from genomic DNA using the immunoSEQ Assay, a bias-controlled multiplex PCR. From the authors' description of their analysis: The number of nucleated cells in each sample was estimated by amplification of reference gene primers within the assay. To quantify the absolute abundance of each unique TCRbeta CDR3 rearrangement, sequence reads were collapsed and filtered. For each sample, productive Simpson clonality was calculated as the square root of Simpson's diversity index across productive rearrangements. The table comes from immuneACCESS by way of TCRdb, which keeps in-frame sequences with V and J called. Part of the clones is missing from these tables; in studies checked, under half for an unresolved V gene and the rest for unknown reasons. V and J calls and clone size are copied from that table; D and trimming were computed from the DNA. This sample gives fewer than 600,000 clones in total; around nine tenths of them show up just once. In total, the top ten clones hold 1.5% to 2% of the sample.

From a lookup of the germline V gene, CDR1 and CDR2 are SGHAT and FQNNGV. Trimming removed 4 bases from V and 3 bases from J, leaving 12 bases between the germline ends. The CDR3 spans 15 residues, from the cysteine through the phenylalanine. Left in the record is the CDR3 DNA by itself, 45 bases read in frame from the first base. Here the chain combines TRBV11-2 and TRBJ1-4, and perhaps TRBD1 as D gene, on 6 matching bases. This clonotype was obtained from a woman between 40 and 55 years old who had recovered from COVID-19. What was sequenced was PBMCs or T cells enriched from blood (not recorded which). The CDR3 protein is CASSSIRGPNEKLFF. The nucleotides read TGTGCCAGCAGCTCTATCAGGGGACCTAATGAAAAACTGTTTTTT.